The 12 T cell receptor beta chains in this list originate from one sample, sequenced in a study of long-term antiretroviral therapy in people with HIV. Version v3.0 of the immunoSEQ assay ran at survey level. The data were produced by immunoSEQ multiplex PCR, yet TCRdb's version contains in-frame clones alone and is incomplete. This sample has 20,000 to 25,000 clones, with 81% found just once. The specimen comprised unsorted PBMCs, sampled 1.5 years after starting antiretroviral therapy. The receptors derive from a young man with HIV.

The rearrangement links TRBV19 to TRBJ1-1, with TRBD1 as a possible D gene (6 bases). The CDR3 sequence is 13 residues long. The V end was cut by 7 bases, the J end by 10 bases, with 19 bases between. CDR1 LNHDA and CDR2 SQIVND come from the germline V gene (reference sequence). Here the CDR3 DNA reads TGTGCCAGTAATCCCGGCAGGGGATCTCGAGCTTTCTTT. It specifies CASNPGRGSRAFF.

This chain joins TRBV30 and TRBJ1-1; possible D gene TRBD1, 5 bases. V gave up 8 bases and J gave up 4 bases, with 17 bases separating them. Germline assignment: CDR1 GTSNPN and CDR2 SVGIG (reference sequence). The CDR3 loop spans 13 amino acids. CDR3 DNA: TGTGCCGAAGGAGCGGGACGGCCCACTGAAGCTTTCTTT. Translation gives CAEGAGRPTEAFF.

The chain recombines TRBV2 with TRBJ1-5; D perhaps matches TRBD1 (5 bases). V lost 2 bases, J lost 0 bases, and 8 bases lay in between. This CDR3 spans 15 amino acids. Germline CDR1 and CDR2: SNHLY and FYNNEI. Here the CDR3 reads CASSELRDSNQPQHF. In DNA, the CDR3 is TGTGCCAGCAGTGAACTCAGGGATAGCAATCAGCCCCAGCATTTT. Combining the CDR3 with reference TRBV2 and TRBJ1-5 gives the whole variable domain EPEVTQTPSHQVTQMGQEVILRCVPISNHLYFYWYRQILGQKVEFLVSFYNNEISEKSEIFDDQFSVERPDGSNFTLKIRSTKLEDSAMYFCASSELRDSNQPQHFGDGTRLSIL.

The V call is TRBV5-1, the J call TRBJ1-1, with D unclear. From germline, CDR1 is SGHRS and CDR2 YFSETQ. V was cut by 4 bases and J by 2 bases, with 9 bases left in between. This CDR3 region has 13 residues. The CDR3 protein is CASSAGLNTEAFF. Here the CDR3 DNA reads TGCGCCAGCAGCGCGGGCCTCAACACTGAAGCTTTCTTT.

This chain connects TRBV19 to TRBJ2-7; 7 positions match TRBD2. V was pared by 3 bases and J by 2 bases, with 7 bases of the junction left unmatched. The germline gives CDR1 LNHDA, CDR2 SQIVND (reference sequence). This CDR3 contains 15 residues. Here the CDR3 DNA reads TGTGCCAGTAGTATCGCTAGCGGAATCGCCTACGAGCAGTACTTC. Translation: CASSIASGIAYEQYF.

This clone was recorded only once. This chain joins TRBV28 and TRBJ2-7, with TRBD1 matching over 7 bases. Looked up from germline, CDR1 is MDHEN and CDR2 is SYDVKM. Germline trimming cut 4 bases from V and 2 bases from J; bases unmatched to any gene: 8. The CDR3 sequence is 15 residues long. CDR3 amino acids: CASSSRQGATYEQYF. CDR3 sequence (DNA): TGTGCCAGCAGTTCTCGACAGGGAGCAACCTACGAGCAGTACTTC.

This rearrangement joins TRBV7-8 to TRBJ2-1; D unresolved. The germline V gene has CDR1 SGHVS and CDR2 FQNEAQ. V lost 5 bases and J 8 bases, leaving 7 bases between the germline ends. The CDR3 runs to 11 residues. DNA of the CDR3: TGTGCCAGCAGCCTGCTGGATGAGCAGTTCTTC. This sequence encodes CASSLLDEQFF.

The chain recombines TRBV6-5 with TRBJ1-1, with D hard to call. Germline CDR1 and CDR2: MNHEY and SVGAGI. Trimming removed 6 bases from V and 8 bases from J, with 16 bases in between. The CDR3 is made up of 13 amino acids. In DNA form, the CDR3 reads TGTGCCAGCAGGACTGGAACCGTCCGGGAAGCTTTCTTT. Translation gives CASRTGTVREAFF.

The chain couples TRBV4-3 to TRBJ1-1, with D tentatively TRBD1 (5 bases). CDR1 is LGHNA and CDR2 is YSLEER in the germline V gene. The CDR3 is 17 amino acids. The V gene lost 0 bases and the J gene lost 3 bases, with 17 bases spanning the gap. The CDR3 protein is CASSQEGPLTLHTEAFF. DNA for the CDR3: TGCGCCAGCAGCCAAGAGGGGCCTTTGACCCTCCACACTGAAGCTTTCTTT.

V and J are TRBV27 and TRBJ2-1; D not resolved. V was clipped by 6 bases and J by 0 bases, with 12 bases between them. The CDR3 sequence is 15 residues long. CDR1 and CDR2 (germline): MNHEY, SMNVEV (reference sequence). DNA of the CDR3: TGTGCCAGCAGGCCGGAAGCGAGCTCCTACAATGAGCAGTTCTTC. As protein: CASRPEASSYNEQFF.

The rearrangement joins TRBV10-2 to TRBJ2-7; a weak D match, TRBD1 (6 bases). In germline, CDR1 is WSHSY, CDR2 SAAADI. Trimming removed 6 bases at V and 2 bases at J, with 14 bases between. This CDR3 region has 14 residues. The CDR3 nucleotides read TGCGCCAGCAGGCTACAGGGCGTCCCCTACGAGCAGTACTTC. It is translated as CASRLQGVPYEQYF.

The gene calls are TRBV6-1 and TRBJ1-5; D unclear. This CDR3 is built from 10 residues. CDR1 and CDR2 (germline): MNHNS, SASEGT. V lost 10 bases to trimming and J lost 4 bases, with 5 bases between them. The CDR3 DNA is TGTGCCACAGGTAATCAGCCCCAGCATTTT. It yields the protein CATGNQPQHF.